This passage covers 14 T cell receptor beta chains from one sample sequenced in a study of OX40 agonist ivuxolimab in advanced cancers. Receptor libraries were prepared by the immunoSEQ multiplex PCR assay. The clones in this table, taken by TCRdb from immuneACCESS, are in-frame only. Not every clone is retained; where verified, under half of the shortfall comes from an unresolved V gene, and the cause of the rest is unknown. Within this sample are 40,000 to 55,000 clones, with around 93% of them counted one time only. Approximately 23% of the sample is held by the ten biggest clonotypes. This specimen consisted of CD4+ or CD8+ T cells sorted from blood, obtained in a trial of the OX40 agonist ivuxolimab. The receptors derive from an adult with an advanced solid tumor such as melanoma, head and neck, liver or kidney cancer.

The genes are TRBV14 and TRBJ1-2, with TRBD1 as a possible D gene (5 bases). The V end was cut by 0 bases, the J end by 6 bases, with 14 bases between. In germline, CDR1 is SGHDN, CDR2 FVKESK. The CDR3 totals 15 residues. CDR3 sequence reads: CASSQENRRTNGYTF. In DNA form, the CDR3 reads TGTGCCAGCAGCCAAGAGAATCGGCGGACAAATGGCTACACCTTC.

This sequence joins TRBV13 and TRBJ2-1; D gene ambiguous. The CDR3 runs 16 residues. The germline CDR1 and CDR2 sequences are PRHDT and FYEKMQ (reference sequence). Deletions cut 7 bases from V and 0 bases from J, with 16 bases between. CDR3 in DNA: TGTGCCAGCACCGGCACTACCTCGAGCTCCTACAATGAGCAGTTCTTC. Protein product: CASTGTTSSSYNEQFF.

This chain links TRBV4-1 with TRBJ2-1; 16 bases are a match to TRBD2. Germline V lookup: CDR1 MGHRA, CDR2 YSYEKL. V shed 4 bases, J shed 4 bases, and the junction held 7 bases outside the gene matches. This CDR3 has 18 amino acids. The CDR3 loop reads CASSLRGLAGGVYNEQFF. DNA for the CDR3: TGCGCCAGCAGCCTACGGGGACTAGCGGGAGGGGTATACAATGAGCAGTTCTTC.

V usage is TRBV5-1 and J usage is TRBJ2-7, with 7 bases fitting TRBD1. CDR3 length: 15 residues. The germline CDR1 and CDR2 sequences are SGHRS and YFSETQ. After removal of 3 bases from V and 3 bases from J, the junction contained 9 bases not matched to a gene. The CDR3: CASSSPTGAVYEQYF. CDR3 in DNA: TGCGCCAGCAGCTCCCCAACAGGGGCGGTCTACGAGCAGTACTTC. The variable domain in full, with the rest retrieved from reference TRBV5-1 and TRBJ2-7, is KAGVTQTPRYLIKTRGQQVTLSCSPISGHRSVSWYQQTPGQGLQFLFEYFSETQRNKGNFPGRFSGRQFSNSRSEMNVSTLELGDSALYLCASSSPTGAVYEQYFGPGTRLTVT.

This chain links TRBV9 with TRBJ2-5, with D perhaps matching TRBD2 (5 bases). Germline V gene data show CDR1 as SGDLS and CDR2 as YYNGEE. The germline V and J ends were trimmed by 0 bases and 2 bases, with 11 bases remaining between them. This CDR3 is 15 amino acids long. CDR3 coding DNA: TGTGCCAGCAGCGTAGAGGCTAGCCCGCAAGAGACCCAGTACTTC. Residues: CASSVEASPQETQYF.

The V and J genes are TRBV29-1 and TRBJ2-1, with D perhaps TRBD2 (6 bases). Germline V lookup: CDR1 SQVTM, CDR2 ANQGSEA. The CDR3 runs 14 residues. Trimming took off 5 bases at V and 5 bases at J, with 16 bases between the two ends. The chain's CDR3 is CSVYRDFGDNEQFF. The DNA for the CDR3 is TGCAGCGTTTACCGGGACTTTGGCGACAATGAGCAGTTCTTC.

J is TRBJ1-5 and V is TRBV27; D call uncertain. Between the trimmed V and J ends, which lost 1 base and 8 bases, there was a span of 9 bases. The CDR3 length is 13 residues. Germline V gives CDR1 MNHEY, CDR2 SMNVEV (reference sequence). The CDR3 loop reads CASSLYFPKPQHF. CDR3 bases: TGTGCCAGCAGTTTATATTTTCCCAAGCCCCAGCATTTT.

DNA of the CDR3: TGTGCCAGCAGGCTCTATGTCATGAACACTGAAGCTTTCTTT. Its protein is CASRLYVMNTEAFF. The rearrangement joins TRBV6-5 to TRBJ1-1, with D uncertain. Germline V lookup: CDR1 MNHEY, CDR2 SVGAGI. This CDR3 has 14 residues. V dropped 6 bases and J dropped 0 bases, with 11 bases sitting between them.

The CDR3 DNA is TGTGCCAGCAGCTTAGTAAGCTACAATGAGCAGTTCTTC. This encodes CASSLVSYNEQFF. The chain has TRBV11-3 and TRBJ2-1, with no clear D. V was shortened by 1 base and J by 3 bases, with 4 bases between the two germline ends. The CDR3 extends over 13 amino acids. Germline loops: CDR1 SGHNT, CDR2 YENEEA.

The V gene is TRBV7-8, the J gene TRBJ2-3, with 8 positions matching TRBD2. V gave up 5 bases and J gave up 10 bases; unmatched junction bases: 17. The CDR3 is 16 amino acids. CDR1 and CDR2 from the germline V gene are SGHVS and FQNEAQ. The CDR3 region is CASSPRLSGNVDAQYF. The CDR3 DNA sequence: TGTGCCAGCAGCCCCAGGCTTAGCGGGAATGTGGATGCGCAGTATTTT.

This rearrangement joins TRBV19 to TRBJ2-3, with TRBD1 matching 12 bases. The V gene's germline CDR1 is LNHDA and CDR2 SQIVND (reference sequence). The V and J ends lost 10 bases and 2 bases, in that order; junction bases with no gene match: 10. This CDR3 has 16 amino acids. The CDR3 is CATRGTGGHYTDTQYF. The CDR3 coding sequence is TGTGCCACTCGGGGGACAGGGGGCCACTACACAGATACGCAGTATTTT.

The chain is built from TRBV6-1 and TRBJ1-4, with D hard to call. From germline, CDR1 is MNHNS and CDR2 SASEGT. The CDR3 loop spans 12 amino acids. Between the trimmed V and J ends, which lost 4 bases and 6 bases, there was a span of 6 bases. This CDR3 is CASSGLDEKLFF. The CDR3 DNA follows: TGTGCCAGCAGTGGTCTGGATGAAAAACTGTTTTTT.

The sample holds one count of this clone. V usage is TRBV5-1 and J usage is TRBJ2-1, with D possibly matching TRBD2 (6 bases). Looked up from germline, CDR1 is SGHRS and CDR2 is YFSETQ. Trimming left V 0 bases short and J 9 bases short, with 7 bases between. This CDR3 region has 12 residues. This CDR3 reads CASSLGGGEQFF. DNA of the CDR3: TGCGCCAGCAGCTTGGGGGGAGGTGAGCAGTTCTTC.

Here the CDR3 reads CASSQSAGSYEQYF. The CDR3 DNA reads TGCGCCAGCAGCCAATCCGCGGGATCCTACGAGCAGTACTTC. The chain combines TRBV4-3 with TRBJ2-7, with D perhaps matching TRBD2 (6 bases). V lost 2 bases, J lost 1 base, and 9 bases lay in between. There are 14 residues in the CDR3. CDR1 is LGHNA and CDR2 is YSLEER in the germline V gene.